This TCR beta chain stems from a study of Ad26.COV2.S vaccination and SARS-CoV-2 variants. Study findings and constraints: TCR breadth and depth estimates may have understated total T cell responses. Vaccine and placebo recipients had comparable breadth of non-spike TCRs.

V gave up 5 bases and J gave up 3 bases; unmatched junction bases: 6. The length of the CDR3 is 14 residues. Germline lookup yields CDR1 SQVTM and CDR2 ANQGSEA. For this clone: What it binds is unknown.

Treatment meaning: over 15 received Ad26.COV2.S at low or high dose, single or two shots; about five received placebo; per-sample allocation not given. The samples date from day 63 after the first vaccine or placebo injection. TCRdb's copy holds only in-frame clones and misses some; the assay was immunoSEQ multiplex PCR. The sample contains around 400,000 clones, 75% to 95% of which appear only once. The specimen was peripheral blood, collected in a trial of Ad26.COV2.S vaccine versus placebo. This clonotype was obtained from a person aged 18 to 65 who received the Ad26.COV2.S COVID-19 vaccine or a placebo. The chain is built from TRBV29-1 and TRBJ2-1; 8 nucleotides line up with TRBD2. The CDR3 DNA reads TGCAGCGTTCTACGGGAGGGGGGCTACAATGAGCAGTTCTTC. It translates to CSVLREGGYNEQFF.